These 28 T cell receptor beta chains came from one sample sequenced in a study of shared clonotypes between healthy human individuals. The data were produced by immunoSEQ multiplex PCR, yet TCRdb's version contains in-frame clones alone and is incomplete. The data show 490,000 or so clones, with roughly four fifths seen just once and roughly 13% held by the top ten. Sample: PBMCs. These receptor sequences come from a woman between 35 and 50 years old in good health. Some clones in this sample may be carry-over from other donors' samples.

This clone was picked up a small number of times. DNA for the CDR3: TGTGCCAGCAGCTTAGAACTAGGCTACGAGCAGTACTTC. Protein sequence: CASSLELGYEQYF. This chain connects TRBV7-9 to TRBJ2-7, with D possibly being TRBD2 (5 bases). The V gene's germline CDR1 is SEHNR and CDR2 FQNEAQ (reference sequence). V was pared by 1 base and J by 3 bases, with 7 bases between. This CDR3 contains 13 residues.

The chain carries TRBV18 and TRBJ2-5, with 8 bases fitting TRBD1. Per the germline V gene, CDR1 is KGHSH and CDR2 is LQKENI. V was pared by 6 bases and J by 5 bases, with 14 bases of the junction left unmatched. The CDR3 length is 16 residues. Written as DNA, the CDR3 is TGTGCCAGCTCCACTGGACAGGGTGATCCGCTGGAGACCCAGTACTTC. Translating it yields CASSTGQGDPLETQYF.

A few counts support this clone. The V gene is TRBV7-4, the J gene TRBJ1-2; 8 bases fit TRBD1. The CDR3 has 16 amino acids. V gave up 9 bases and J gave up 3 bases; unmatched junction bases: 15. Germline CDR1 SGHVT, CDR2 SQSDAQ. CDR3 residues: CARTQSRDRPDYGYTF. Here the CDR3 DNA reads TGTGCCAGAACCCAAAGTAGGGACAGGCCCGACTATGGCTACACCTTC.

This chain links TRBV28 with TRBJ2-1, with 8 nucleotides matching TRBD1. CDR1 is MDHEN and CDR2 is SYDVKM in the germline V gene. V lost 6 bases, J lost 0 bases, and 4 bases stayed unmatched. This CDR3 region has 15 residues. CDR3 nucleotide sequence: TGTGCCAGCAGGGGGGGACAGGACTCCTACAATGAGCAGTTCTTC. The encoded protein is CASRGGQDSYNEQFF.

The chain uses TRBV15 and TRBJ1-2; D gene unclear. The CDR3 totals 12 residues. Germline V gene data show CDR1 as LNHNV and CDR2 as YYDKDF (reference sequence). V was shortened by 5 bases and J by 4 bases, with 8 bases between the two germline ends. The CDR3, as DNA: TGTGCCACCAGCGCGGACCTCTATGGCTACACCTTC. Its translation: CATSADLYGYTF.

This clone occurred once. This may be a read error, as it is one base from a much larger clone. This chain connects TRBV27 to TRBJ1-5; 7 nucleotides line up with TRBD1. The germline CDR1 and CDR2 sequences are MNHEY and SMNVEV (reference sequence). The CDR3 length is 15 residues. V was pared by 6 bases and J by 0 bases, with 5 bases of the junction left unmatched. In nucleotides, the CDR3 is TGTGCCAGCAGACCGGGACAGAGTAGCAATCAGCCCCAGCATTTT. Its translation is CASRPGQSSNQPQHF.

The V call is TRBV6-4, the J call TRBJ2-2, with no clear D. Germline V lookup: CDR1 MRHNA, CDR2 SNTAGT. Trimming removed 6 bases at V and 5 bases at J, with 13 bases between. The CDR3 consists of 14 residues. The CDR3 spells CASSPQPGTGELFF. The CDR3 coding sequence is TGTGCCAGCAGCCCCCAGCCGGGTACCGGGGAGCTGTTTTTT.

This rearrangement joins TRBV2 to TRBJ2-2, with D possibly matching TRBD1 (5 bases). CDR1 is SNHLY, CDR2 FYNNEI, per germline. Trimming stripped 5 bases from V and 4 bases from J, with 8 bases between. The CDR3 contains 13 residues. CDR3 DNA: TGTGCCAGCAGTCTCCAGGGCACCGGGGAGCTGTTTTTT. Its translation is CASSLQGTGELFF. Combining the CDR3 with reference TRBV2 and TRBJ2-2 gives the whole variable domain EPEVTQTPSHQVTQMGQEVILRCVPISNHLYFYWYRQILGQKVEFLVSFYNNEISEKSEIFDDQFSVERPDGSNFTLKIRSTKLEDSAMYFCASSLQGTGELFFGEGSRLTVL.

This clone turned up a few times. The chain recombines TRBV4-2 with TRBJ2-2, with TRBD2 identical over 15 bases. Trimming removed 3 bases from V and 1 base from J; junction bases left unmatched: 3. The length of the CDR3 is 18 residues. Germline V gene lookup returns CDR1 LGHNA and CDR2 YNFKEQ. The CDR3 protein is CASSQPGLAGGNTGELFF. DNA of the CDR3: TGTGCCAGCAGCCAGCCGGGACTAGCGGGAGGGAACACCGGGGAGCTGTTTTTT.

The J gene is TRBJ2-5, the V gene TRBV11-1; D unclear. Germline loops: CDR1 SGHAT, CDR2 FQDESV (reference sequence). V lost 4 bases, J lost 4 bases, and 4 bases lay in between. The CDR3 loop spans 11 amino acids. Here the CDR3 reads CASSYGETQYF. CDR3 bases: TGTGCCAGCAGCTACGGAGAGACCCAGTACTTC. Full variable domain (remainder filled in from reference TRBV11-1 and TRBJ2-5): EAEVAQSPRYKITEKSQAVAFWCDPISGHATLYWYRQILGQGPELLVQFQDESVVDDSQLPKDRFSAERLKGVDSTLKIQPAELGDSAMYLCASSYGETQYFGPGTRLLVL.

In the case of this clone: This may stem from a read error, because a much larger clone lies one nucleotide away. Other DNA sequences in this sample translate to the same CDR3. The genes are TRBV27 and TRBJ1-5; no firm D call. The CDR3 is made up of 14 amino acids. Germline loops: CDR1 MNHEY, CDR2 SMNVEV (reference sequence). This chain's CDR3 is CASSFGHTNQPQHF. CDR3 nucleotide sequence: TGTGCTAGCAGTTTCGGTCATACCAATCAGCCCCAGCATTTT.

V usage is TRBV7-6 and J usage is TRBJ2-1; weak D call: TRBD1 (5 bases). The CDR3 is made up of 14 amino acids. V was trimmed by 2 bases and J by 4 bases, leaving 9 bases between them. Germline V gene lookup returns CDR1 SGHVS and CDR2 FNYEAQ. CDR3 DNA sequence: TGTGCCAGCAGCTTACAGGGTGGGTACAATGAGCAGTTCTTC. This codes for CASSLQGGYNEQFF. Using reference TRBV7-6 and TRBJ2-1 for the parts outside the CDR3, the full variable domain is GAGVSQSPRYKVTKRGQDVALRCDPISGHVSLYWYRQALGQGPEFLTYFNYEAQQDKSGLPNDRFSAERPEGSISTLTIQRTEQRDSAMYRCASSLQGGYNEQFFGPGTRLTVL.

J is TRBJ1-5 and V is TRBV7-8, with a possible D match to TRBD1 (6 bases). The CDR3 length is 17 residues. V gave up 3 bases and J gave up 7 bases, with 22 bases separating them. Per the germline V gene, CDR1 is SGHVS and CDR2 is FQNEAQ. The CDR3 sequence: CASSFPRQDPRGQPQHF. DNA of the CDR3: TGTGCCAGCAGCTTCCCTCGACAGGACCCTCGGGGGCAGCCCCAGCATTTT.

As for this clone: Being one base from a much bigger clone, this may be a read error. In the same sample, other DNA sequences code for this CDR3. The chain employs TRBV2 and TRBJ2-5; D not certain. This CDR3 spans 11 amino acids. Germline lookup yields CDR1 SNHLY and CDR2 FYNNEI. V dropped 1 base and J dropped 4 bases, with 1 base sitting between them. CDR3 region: CASSEGETQYF. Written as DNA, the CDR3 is TGTGCCAGCAGTGAAGGAGAGACCCAGTACTTC.

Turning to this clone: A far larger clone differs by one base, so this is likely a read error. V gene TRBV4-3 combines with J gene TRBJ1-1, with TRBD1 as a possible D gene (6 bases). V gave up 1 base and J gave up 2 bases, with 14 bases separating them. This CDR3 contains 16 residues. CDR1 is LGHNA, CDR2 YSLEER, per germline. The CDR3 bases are TGCGCCAGCAGCCAAGGGGACACTCACACCAACACTGAAGCTTTCTTT. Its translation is CASSQGDTHTNTEAFF.

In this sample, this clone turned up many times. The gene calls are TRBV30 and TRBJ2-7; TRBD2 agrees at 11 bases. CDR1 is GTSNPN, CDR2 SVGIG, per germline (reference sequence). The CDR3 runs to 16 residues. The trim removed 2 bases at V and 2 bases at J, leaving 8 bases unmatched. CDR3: CAWSRPSGRIAYEQYF. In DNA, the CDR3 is TGTGCCTGGAGTCGGCCTAGCGGGAGGATAGCCTACGAGCAGTACTTC. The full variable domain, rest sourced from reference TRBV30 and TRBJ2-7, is SQTIHQWPATLVQPVGSPLSLECTVEGTSNPNLYWYRQAAGRGLQLLFYSVGIGQISSEVPQNLSASRPQDRQFILSSKKLLLSDSGFYLCAWSRPSGRIAYEQYFGPGTRLTVT.

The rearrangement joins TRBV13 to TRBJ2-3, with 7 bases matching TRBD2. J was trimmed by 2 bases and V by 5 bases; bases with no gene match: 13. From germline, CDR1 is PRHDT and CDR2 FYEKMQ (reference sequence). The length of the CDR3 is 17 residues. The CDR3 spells CASSPPAGAGDTDTQYF. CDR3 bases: TGTGCCAGCAGCCCCCCGGCCGGGGCGGGAGACACAGATACGCAGTATTTT. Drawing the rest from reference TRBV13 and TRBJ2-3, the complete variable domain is AAGVIQSPRHLIKEKRETATLKCYPIPRHDTVYWYQQGPGQDPQFLISFYEKMQSDKGSIPDRFSAQQFSDYHSELNMSSLELGDSALYFCASSPPAGAGDTDTQYFGPGTRLTVL.

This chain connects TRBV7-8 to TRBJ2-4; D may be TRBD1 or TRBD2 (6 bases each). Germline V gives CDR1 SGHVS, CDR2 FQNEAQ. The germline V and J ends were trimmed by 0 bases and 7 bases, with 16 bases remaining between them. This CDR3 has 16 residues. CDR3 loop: CASSLAAGQGTNIQYF. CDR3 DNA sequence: TGTGCCAGCAGCTTAGCGGCAGGTCAGGGGACTAACATTCAGTACTTC. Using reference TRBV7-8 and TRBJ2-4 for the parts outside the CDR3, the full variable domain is GAGVSQSPRYKVAKRGQDVALRCDPISGHVSLFWYQQALGQGPEFLTYFQNEAQLDKSGLPSDRFFAERPEGSVSTLKIQRTQQEDSAVYLCASSLAAGQGTNIQYFGAGTRLSVL.

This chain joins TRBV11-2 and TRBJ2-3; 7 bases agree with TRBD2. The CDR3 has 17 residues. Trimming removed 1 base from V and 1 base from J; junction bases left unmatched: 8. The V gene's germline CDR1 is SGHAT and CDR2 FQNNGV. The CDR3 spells CASSLGISGDRTDTQYF. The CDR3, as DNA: TGTGCCAGCAGCTTAGGAATAAGCGGGGATCGCACAGATACGCAGTATTTT.

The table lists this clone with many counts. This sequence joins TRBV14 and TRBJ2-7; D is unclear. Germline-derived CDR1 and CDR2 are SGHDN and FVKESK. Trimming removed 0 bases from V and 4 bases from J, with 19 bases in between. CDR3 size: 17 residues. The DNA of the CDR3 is TGTGCCAGCAGCCAAGATCTTGGGCCCTACCTTCCGTACGAGCAGTACTTC. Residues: CASSQDLGPYLPYEQYF. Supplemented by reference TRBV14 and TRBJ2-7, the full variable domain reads EAGVTQFPSHSVIEKGQTVTLRCDPISGHDNLYWYRRVMGKEIKFLLHFVKESKQDESGMPNNRFLAERTGGTYSTLKVQPAELEDSGVYFCASSQDLGPYLPYEQYFGPGTRLTVT.

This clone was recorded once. CDR3 amino acids: CASSPSQDGTSEAFF. CDR3 bases: TGTGCCAGCTCACCCTCGCAAGACGGCACGTCTGAAGCTTTCTTT. This sequence joins TRBV18 and TRBJ1-1; D remains unclear. The V gene lost 3 bases and the J gene lost 6 bases, with 17 bases spanning the gap. Germline assignment: CDR1 KGHSH and CDR2 LQKENI. This CDR3 is built from 15 residues.

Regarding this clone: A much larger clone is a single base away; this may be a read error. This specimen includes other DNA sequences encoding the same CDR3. CDR3 bases: TGCGCCAGCAGCTTGTGGGGGGAGCTAGTAGTTAATGAACAGTTCTTC. Protein sequence: CASSLWGELVVNEQFF. The rearrangement joins TRBV5-1 to TRBJ2-1; weak D call: TRBD2 (6 bases). The germline gives CDR1 SGHRS, CDR2 YFSETQ. The CDR3 runs to 16 residues.

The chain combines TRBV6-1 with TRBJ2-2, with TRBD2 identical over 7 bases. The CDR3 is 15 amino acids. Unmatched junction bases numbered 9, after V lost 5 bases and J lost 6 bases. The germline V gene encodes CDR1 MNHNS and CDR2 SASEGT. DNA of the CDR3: TGTGCCAGCAGTTCAAACTTCGGGGGGTCCGGGGAGCTGTTTTTT. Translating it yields CASSSNFGGSGELFF.

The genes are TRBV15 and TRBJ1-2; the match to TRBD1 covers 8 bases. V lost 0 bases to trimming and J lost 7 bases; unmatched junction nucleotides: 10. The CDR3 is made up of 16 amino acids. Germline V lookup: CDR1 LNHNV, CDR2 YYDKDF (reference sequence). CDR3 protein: CATSRDLLQGALGYTF. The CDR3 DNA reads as TGTGCCACCAGCAGAGATTTACTCCAGGGGGCGCTTGGCTACACCTTC.

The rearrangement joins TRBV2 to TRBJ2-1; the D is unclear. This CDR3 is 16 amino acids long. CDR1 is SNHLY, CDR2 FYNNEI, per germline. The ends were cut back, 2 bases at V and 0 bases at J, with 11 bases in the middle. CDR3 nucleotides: TGTGCCAGCAGTGAACTCCAGGTGAGCTCCTACAATGAGCAGTTCTTC. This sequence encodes CASSELQVSSYNEQFF.

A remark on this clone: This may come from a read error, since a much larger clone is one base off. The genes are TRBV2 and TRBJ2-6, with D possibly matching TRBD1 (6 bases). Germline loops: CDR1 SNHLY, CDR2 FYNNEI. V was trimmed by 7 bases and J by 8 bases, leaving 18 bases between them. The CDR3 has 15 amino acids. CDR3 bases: TGTGCCAGCACAGGGGACGCTTCCGGGACCAACGTCCTGACTTTC. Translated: CASTGDASGTNVLTF.

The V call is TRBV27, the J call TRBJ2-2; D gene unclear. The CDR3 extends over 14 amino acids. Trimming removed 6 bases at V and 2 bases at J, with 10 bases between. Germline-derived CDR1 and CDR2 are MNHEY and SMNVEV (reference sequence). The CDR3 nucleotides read TGTGCCAGCAGCCCGGGCCCTAACACCGGGGAGCTGTTTTTT. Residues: CASSPGPNTGELFF.

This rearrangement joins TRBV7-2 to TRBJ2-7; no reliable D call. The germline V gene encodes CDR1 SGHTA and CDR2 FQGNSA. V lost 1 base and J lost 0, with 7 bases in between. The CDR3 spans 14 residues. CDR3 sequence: CASSLGPTSYEQYF. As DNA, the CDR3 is TGTGCCAGCAGCTTAGGACCTACCTCCTACGAGCAGTACTTC.